This TCR beta chain was sequenced in a study of CD8 T cells in ankylosing spondylitis. The study, taken as a whole, reports: Typical of ankylosing spondylitis blood, it appeared, was a TCR beta motif of fewer than 10 highly homologous variants.

Each CDR3 protein gets one entry after TCRdb re-called the 5' RACE reads with MiXCR. The sample holds fewer than 500,000 distinct CDR3 sequences, about a fifth seen once. A note on this clonotype: Its antigen remains unidentified.

V lost 5 bases to trimming and J lost 1 base; unmatched junction nucleotides: 8. This CDR3 is built from 16 residues. CDR1 is MDHEN, CDR2 SYDVKM, per germline. The sequencing sample was made of blood, either unsorted or a sorted T cell fraction (not recorded which). This chain uses TRBV28 with TRBJ1-1, with 9 bases that match TRBD1. The sequence was obtained from a male donor with ankylosing spondylitis. Here the CDR3 DNA reads TGTGCCAGCAGTGACACCCCGGGACAGGGGAACACTGAAGCTTTCTTT. Its protein is CASSDTPGQGNTEAFF. The complete variable domain, with remaining parts taken from reference TRBV28 and TRBJ1-1, reads DVKVTQSSRYLVKRTGEKVFLECVQDMDHENMFWYRQDPGLGLRLIYFSYDVKMKEKGDIPEGYSVSREKKERFSLILESASTNQTSMYLCASSDTPGQGNTEAFFGQGTRLTVV.